This T cell receptor (beta chain) derives from a study of CD8 T cells in Susac syndrome (dated by TCRdb to between 2017 and 2020). Background on the whole study: The study used repertoire sequencing to test whether antigen drove CD8+ T cell activation and differentiation in Susac syndrome.

In the case of this clonotype: It lacks a known antigen. Base-call qualities are not available, and no considerably larger clone is one nucleotide away.

RNA was extracted using the RNeasy kit, and 0.5 to 1 microgram was reverse transcribed with random hexamers. The immunoSEQ multiplex PCR assay, covering 54 Vbeta and 13 Jbeta segments, was used to amplify TCR beta CDR3 regions. PCR amplification bias was corrected by using a synthetic template baseline for primer optimization and computational correction. Under the source paper's analysis protocol: Only productive sequences were kept, with reads annotated to V, D and J genes according to IMGT and analyzed in immunoSEQ Analyzer. To calculate clonality, Shannon entropy was normalized by log2 of the number of productive unique sequences and then subtracted from one. For each patient and control, public and private clones were evaluated within the 100 most prevalent clones. A clone was defined as Susac-specific if it was absent from the healthy and MS cohorts, from about a thousand published viral clones and from other ImmuneACCESS disease sequences. In TCRdb, the public reads were trimmed at Q25 with fastp and aligned with MiXCR, with productive beta chains retained. One record per CDR3 amino acid sequence lists the most common genes and DNA. TCRdb's processing, not the authors', yielded these V and J calls. In this sample the table shows over 100,000 distinct CDR3 sequences, roughly 96% of which occur a single time. Jointly, the top ten make up about 0.1% of the sample.

Peripheral blood CD8+ and CD4+ T cells from healthy donors, Susac syndrome patients and multiple sclerosis patients were profiled using high-throughput TCR beta sequencing. The healthy donors served as controls matched for age and sex. Bulk CD8+ and CD4+ T cells were purified by magnetic negative isolation, while CD8+ TEMRA cells were enriched using FACS. Blood was collected in EDTA tubes and processed within 24 hours, with PBMCs isolated through density gradient centrifugation. PBMCs destined for TCR sequencing were cryopreserved in liquid nitrogen and later thawed in a 37 °C water bath. Purity of sorted or isolated CD4+, CD8+ and CD8+ TEMRA cells was at least 90%. The full study reports these points: The number of individuals in the TCR sequencing and HLA analysis was acknowledged as relatively small.

CDR1 SGHTA and CDR2 FQGNSA are derived from the germline V gene. Including the terminal cysteine and phenylalanine, the CDR3 comprises 15 residues. The CDR3 DNA has 45 bases and is translated from base 1. At the junction V is shortened by 5 bases and J by 5 bases, with 15 bases in between. The TCR comes from a human donor in good health. The chain links TRBV7-2 with TRBJ2-2, with the D gene call left open. Specimen: CD4+ T cells from PBMCs. The CDR3 region reads CASSLNVGGTGELFF. In nucleotide form, the sequence is TGTGCCAGCAGCCTCAACGTGGGCGGTACCGGGGAGCTGTTTTTT.